These 11 T cell receptor beta chains were all obtained from the same sample, sequenced in a study of breast tumors, draining lymph nodes, adjacent tissues. TCRdb re-derived calls from the multiplex PCR reads in MiXCR, one entry per CDR3 protein. The top ten clones hold about 2.4% of a sample with roughly 86,000 distinct CDR3 sequences, roughly a fifth of them seen once. Breast cancer patients provided tissue from their axillary draining lymph nodes. Sequences were obtained from axillary lymph node tissue. The receptor set was obtained from a female donor with breast cancer. Some clones in this sample may be carry-over from other donors' samples.

This clonotype showed up many times. The chain joins TRBV7-8 to TRBJ2-3; possibly TRBD2 for D (5 bases). V was trimmed by 4 bases and J by 1 base, leaving 9 bases between them. The CDR3 runs to 14 residues. Germline values: CDR1 SGHVS, CDR2 FQNEAQ. CDR3 sequence (DNA): TGTGCCAGCAGCTGGGAGACTGGCACAGATACGCAGTATTTT. It yields the protein CASSWETGTDTQYF.

This clonotype was detected many times. A junction end diverges from the germline sequence, so it may reflect a read error. The V call is TRBV7-9, the J call TRBJ2-1; 11 bases fit TRBD2. The CDR3 is 14 amino acids. Germline values: CDR1 SEHNR, CDR2 FQNEAQ (reference sequence). CDR3 region: CASSLAGGLNKQFF. CDR3 nucleotide sequence: TGTGCCAGCAGCCTAGCGGGAGGTCTCAATAAGCAGTTCTTC.

This clonotype came up many times. This chain joins TRBV4-2 and TRBJ2-2; no clear D. Germline CDR1 LGHNA, CDR2 YNFKEQ. Between the trimmed V and J ends, which lost 0 bases and 4 bases, there was a span of 15 bases. The CDR3 contains 17 residues. CDR3 coding DNA: TGTGCCAGCAGCCAAGATATGCGCGAAGGTGGCACCGGGGAGCTGTTTTTT. Its protein product is CASSQDMREGGTGELFF.

With respect to this clonotype: Because the CDR3 is missing its conserved closing phenylalanine or tryptophan, this is likely a read error. The rearrangement uses TRBV3-1 and TRBJ1-3; 9 bases are a match to TRBD1. CDR3 length: 14 residues. J was trimmed by 8 bases and V by 1 base; bases with no gene match: 3. The V gene's germline CDR1 is LGHDT and CDR2 YNNKEL (reference sequence). The CDR3 protein is CASSQGTGVYTIYY. CDR3 DNA sequence: TGTGCCAGCAGCCAAGGGACAGGGGTATACACCATATATTAT.

The table lists this clonotype with many counts. The V gene is TRBV6-5, the J gene TRBJ2-1; D tentatively fits TRBD1 or TRBD2 (5 bases each). Germline V gives CDR1 MNHEY, CDR2 SVGAGI. CDR3 length equals 12 residues. Between the trimmed V and J ends, which lost 5 bases and 15 bases, there was a span of 17 bases. This chain's CDR3 is CASSPRGGVVFF. The CDR3 DNA reads as TGTGCCAGCAGTCCCCGTGGGGGAGTAGTGTTCTTC.

About this clonotype itself: The CDR3 ends on some other residue instead of the conserved phenylalanine or tryptophan, so this is likely a read error. V gene TRBV4-2 combines with J gene TRBJ2-1; D is uncertain. Germline V lookup: CDR1 LGHNA, CDR2 YNFKEQ. The CDR3 runs to 13 residues. V shed 0 bases and J shed 9 bases, with 9 bases lying between them. CDR3 sequence reads: CASSQEPASEQFL. CDR3 coding DNA: TGTGCCAGCAGCCAAGAGCCGGCTAGTGAGCAGTTCCTC.

This clonotype came up many times. V gene TRBV7-9 combines with J gene TRBJ2-7, with 11 bases matching TRBD2. The germline CDR1 and CDR2 sequences are SEHNR and FQNEAQ (reference sequence). CDR3 size: 16 residues. Losses at the gene ends were 1 base for V and 5 bases for J; bases not matched to a gene: 7. The CDR3 DNA is TGTGCCAGCAGCTTAGGATCTAGCGGGAGGTTCCACGAGCAGTACTTC. It is translated as CASSLGSSGRFHEQYF.

The chain combines TRBV7-3 with TRBJ2-1; 12 bases match TRBD2. CDR3 length equals 19 residues. Germline assignment: CDR1 SGHTA and CDR2 FQGTGA. J gave up 0 bases and V 2 bases, and 8 bases lay outside the gene matches. The chain's CDR3 is CASSLGDPGLAGSYNEQFF. CDR3 DNA sequence: TGTGCCAGCAGCTTAGGGGACCCGGGACTAGCGGGCTCCTACAATGAGCAGTTCTTC.

Many counts were recorded for this clonotype. V is TRBV11-2 and J is TRBJ1-6; D gene unclear. Trimming took 1 base from V and 16 from J, leaving 11 bases between them. Per the germline V gene, CDR1 is SGHAT and CDR2 is FQNNGV. The CDR3 is 12 residues long. CDR3 amino acids: CASSLAGGELHF. DNA for the CDR3: TGTGCCAGCAGCTTAGCGGGAGGTGAACTCCACTTT.

The V gene is TRBV28, the J gene TRBJ2-1, with TRBD1 matching over 7 bases. Germline CDR1 reads MDHEN; CDR2 reads SYDVKM. The CDR3 is 14 residues long. Unmatched junction bases numbered 5, after V lost 5 bases and J lost 4 bases. CDR3 bases: TGTGCCAGCAGTCGACCGGGACAGTACAATGAGCAGTTCTTC. This codes for CASSRPGQYNEQFF.

The chain combines TRBV5-4 with TRBJ1-4; 11 bases map to TRBD1. This CDR3 has 14 amino acids. Per germline, CDR1 SGHNT and CDR2 YYREEE (reference sequence). Losses at the gene ends were 7 bases for V and 6 bases for J; bases not matched to a gene: 5. Written as DNA, the CDR3 is TGTGCCAGCGGCCCGGGACAGGGGGATGAAAAACTGTTTTTT. It is translated as CASGPGQGDEKLFF. The full variable domain, rest sourced from reference TRBV5-4 and TRBJ1-4, is ETGVTQSPTHLIKTRGQQVTLRCSSQSGHNTVSWYQQALGQGPQFIFQYYREEENGRGNFPPRFSGLQFPNYSSELNVNALELDDSALYLCASGPGQGDEKLFFGSGTQLSVL.